This TCR beta chain was identified during a study of blood T cells in healthy people across ages. The authors ran a second PCR of 7 to 11 cycles using a sample-barcoded 5' primer and a J-beta primer mix. Each cDNA molecule carried a tag from a template-switch adaptor that contained 12 random nucleotides. CDR3-containing paired-end reads numbered at least 2.5 million in each sample. Via MiXCR, TCRdb re-called the 5' RACE reads, giving one row per CDR3 protein. The table includes approximately 1.5 million distinct CDR3 sequences, less than 45% detected once. V was clipped by 1 base and J by 4 bases; unmatched bases: 3. The CDR3 spans 14 residues. Germline V gene lookup returns CDR1 DFQATT and CDR2 SNEGSKA (reference sequence).

What was sequenced was blood. The origin of this receptor is a woman between 18 and 29 years old in good health. This chain links TRBV20-1 with TRBJ2-7, with 11 bases matching TRBD2. As DNA, the CDR3 is TGCAGTGCTAGAGGTGTAGCGGGAGGGTACGAGCAGTACTTC. Protein: CSARGVAGGYEQYF.